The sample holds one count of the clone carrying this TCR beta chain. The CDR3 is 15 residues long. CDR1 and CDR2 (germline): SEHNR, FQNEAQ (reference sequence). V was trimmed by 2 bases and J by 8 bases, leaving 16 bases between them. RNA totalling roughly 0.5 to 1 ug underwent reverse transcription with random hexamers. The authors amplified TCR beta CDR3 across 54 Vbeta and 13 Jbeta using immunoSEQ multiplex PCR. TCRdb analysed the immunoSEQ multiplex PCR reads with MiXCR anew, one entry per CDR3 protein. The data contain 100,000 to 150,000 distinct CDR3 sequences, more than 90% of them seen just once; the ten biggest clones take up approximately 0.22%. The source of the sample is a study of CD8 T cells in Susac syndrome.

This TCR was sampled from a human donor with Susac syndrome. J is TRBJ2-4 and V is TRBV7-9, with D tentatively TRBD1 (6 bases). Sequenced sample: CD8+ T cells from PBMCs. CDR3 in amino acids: CASSLTAGEIDIQYF. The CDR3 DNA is TGTGCCAGCAGCTTAACAGCAGGGGAAATAGACATTCAGTACTTC.